This T cell receptor (beta chain) was retrieved from a study of T cell responses to AZD1222 COVID-19 vaccine. Sequencing was performed with immunoSEQ multiplex PCR; in TCRdb, only in-frame clones are kept and a portion is missing. The sample includes hundreds of thousands of clones, around 92% of them seen just once. As to this clone: The antigen is unknown.

Germline V lookup: CDR1 MDHEN, CDR2 SYDVKM. CDR3 length: 14 residues. V was clipped by 6 bases and J by 5 bases; unmatched bases: 7. Study results and limitations: Only a handful of AZD1222 recipients tested seropositive at baseline. There were mostly white British donors and more females than males, and clonal diversity was possibly underestimated. There were repertoire samples only from the period after the peak T cell response.

This specimen consisted of peripheral blood, obtained 28 days after the second AZD1222 dose. This chain uses TRBV28 with TRBJ2-1; the match to TRBD1 covers 7 bases. The sequence was collected from an adult who received the AZD1222 COVID-19 vaccine. The CDR3 sequence: CASSPGTVNNEQFF. CDR3 DNA sequence: TGTGCCAGCAGCCCCGGGACAGTTAACAATGAGCAGTTCTTC.